This TCR beta chain was captured in a study of blood T cell repertoires in COVID-19. Study details: The United States, Italy and Spain were the sources of the acute and convalescent COVID-19 samples. T cells, B-cell-depleted T cells, or PBMCs provided the cDNA or gDNA that served as material.

V dropped 2 bases and J dropped 7 bases, with 6 bases sitting between them. The CDR3 has 13 amino acids. Study processing details: Amplification of reference gene primers provided the estimated nucleated cell counts. Profiled with immunoSEQ multiplex PCR; TCRdb holds only in-frame clones, not every one. From that table come the V and J calls and clone size; the DNA was used to work out D and trimming. The sample lists 200,000 to 300,000 clones, around 86% seen once, with roughly an eighth in the top ten. This receptor was obtained from a woman aged 60-70 years with active or convalescent COVID-19. The chain combines TRBV12-3 or TRBV12-4 with TRBJ1-6; D ambiguous. Sequencing used peripheral blood. In DNA form, the CDR3 reads TGTGCCAGCAGTTTAACAGTAAATTCACCCCTCCACTTT. Translating it yields CASSLTVNSPLHF.